This passage covers 29 T cell receptor beta chains from one sample sequenced in a study of cytomegalovirus exposure and HLA in healthy donors. With 60 Vbeta and 13 Jbeta primers, the PCR was carried out. Sequencing used immunoSEQ multiplex PCR; TCRdb keeps in-frame clones, though not all of them. This table has about 120,000 clones, 77% appearing once. The specimen was PBMCs. The receptors come from a middle-aged man in good health and CMV-seropositive.

This sequence joins TRBV9 and TRBJ2-3; 7 nucleotides line up with TRBD1. The CDR3 contains 14 residues. Germline CDR1 SGDLS, CDR2 YYNGEE. After removal of 4 bases from V and 1 base from J, the junction contained 3 bases not matched to a gene. The CDR3 is CASSLTGGTDTQYF. CDR3 DNA: TGTGCCAGCAGCCTTACAGGGGGCACAGATACGCAGTATTTT.

The rearrangement joins TRBV5-6 to TRBJ2-5, with a weak D call TRBD2 (6 bases). Between the trimmed V and J ends, which lost 0 bases and 5 bases, there was a span of 20 bases. The germline V gene encodes CDR1 SGHDT and CDR2 YYEEEE. CDR3 length: 17 residues. The chain's CDR3 is CASSLVGGPNFGETQYF. The CDR3 region has the DNA TGTGCCAGCAGCTTGGTGGGGGGTCCCAACTTCGGGGAGACCCAGTACTTC. The variable domain in full, completed from reference TRBV5-6 and TRBJ2-5, reads DAGVTQSPTHLIKTRGQQVTLRCSPKSGHDTVSWYQQALGQGPQFIFQYYEEEERQRGNFPDRFSGHQFPNYSSELNVNALLLGDSALYLCASSLVGGPNFGETQYFGPGTRLLVL.

The J gene is TRBJ2-1, the V gene TRBV7-8, with 12 bases lining up with TRBD2. Germline V gene sequence: CDR1 SGHVS, CDR2 FQNEAQ. This CDR3 comprises 15 residues. Trimming took 5 bases from V and 6 from J; bases not matched to a gene: 5. Here the CDR3 DNA reads TGTGCCAGCAGCATGACTAGCGGGGGAGTCAATGAGCAGTTCTTC. It is translated as CASSMTSGGVNEQFF.

The J gene is TRBJ2-1, the V gene TRBV6-5, with a tentative D call TRBD2 (6 bases). The germline V gene has CDR1 MNHEY and CDR2 SVGAGI. This CDR3 spans 15 amino acids. V dropped 7 bases and J dropped 0 bases, with 13 bases sitting between them. CDR3 DNA sequence: TGTGCCAGCACCCCGGGGGTTAGCTCCTACAATGAGCAGTTCTTC. It translates to CASTPGVSSYNEQFF.

This chain uses TRBV19 with TRBJ2-1; unclear D gene. The CDR3 extends over 15 amino acids. Trimming stripped 3 bases from V and 2 bases from J, with 11 bases between. The V gene's germline CDR1 is LNHDA and CDR2 SQIVND (reference sequence). DNA of the CDR3: TGTGCCAGTAGTATCCCCCACAGAGCCTACAATGAGCAGTTCTTC. The encoded protein is CASSIPHRAYNEQFF.

The V call is TRBV4-1, the J call TRBJ2-7, with TRBD1 matching over 9 bases. V shed 0 bases and J 1 base; nucleotides not matched to a gene: 1. The germline CDR1 and CDR2 sequences are MGHRA and YSYEKL. The CDR3 covers 15 residues. The CDR3 DNA follows: TGCGCCAGCAGCCAAGAGGGACAGGGATCCTACGAGCAGTACTTC. Encoded protein: CASSQEGQGSYEQYF.

The rearrangement joins TRBV18 to TRBJ2-7; 8 bases map to TRBD2. CDR1 and CDR2 from the germline V gene are KGHSH and LQKENI. With V trimmed by 5 bases and J by 0 bases, 6 bases remained unmatched. The CDR3 length is 15 residues. This CDR3 is CASSSGLGSSYEQYF. The CDR3 nucleotides are TGTGCCAGCTCATCGGGACTAGGGAGCTCCTACGAGCAGTACTTC.

About this clone itself: Other DNA sequences in the sample encode the same CDR3. The chain uses TRBV6-5 and TRBJ2-1; a weak D match, TRBD1 (6 bases). The length of the CDR3 is 13 residues. Trimming took 6 bases from V and 8 from J, leaving 14 bases between them. Germline lookup yields CDR1 MNHEY and CDR2 SVGAGI. The CDR3 nucleotides read TGTGCCAGCAGCGAAACAGGGAAGCATGAGCAGTTCTTC. Protein sequence: CASSETGKHEQFF.

This CDR3 is CAISGSGRGRGGLVQETQYF. As DNA, the CDR3 is TGTGCCATCAGTGGATCAGGTCGAGGGCGGGGGGGCCTCGTACAAGAGACCCAGTACTTC. This chain connects TRBV10-3 to TRBJ2-5; the match to TRBD2 covers 9 bases. From germline, CDR1 is ENHRY and CDR2 SYGVKD. Trimming cost V 4 bases and J 2 bases; bases outside gene matches: 20. This CDR3 has 20 residues.

This chain uses TRBV6-1 with TRBJ2-7; maybe TRBD1 (5 bases). Germline loops: CDR1 MNHNS, CDR2 SASEGT. V lost 5 bases, J lost 4 bases, and 15 bases lay in between. The CDR3 spans 14 residues. DNA of the CDR3: TGTGCCAGCAGTCCCTACCCCCCAGGGTACGAGCAGTACTTC. Amino acids: CASSPYPPGYEQYF.

The chain couples TRBV27 to TRBJ1-4; 7 bases align to TRBD1. Trimming at V came to 5 bases and at J to 6 bases, leaving 9 bases not matched to a gene. This CDR3 comprises 15 residues. The germline V gene has CDR1 MNHEY and CDR2 SMNVEV (reference sequence). The CDR3 nucleotides read TGTGCCAGCAGTAGCAGGGGGGTAATAGATGAAAAACTGTTTTTT. Translation: CASSSRGVIDEKLFF.

The chain couples TRBV7-8 to TRBJ1-1; D remains unclear. Germline loops: CDR1 SGHVS, CDR2 FQNEAQ. The CDR3 is 13 amino acids. V lost 6 bases to trimming and J lost 1 base, with 9 bases between them. CDR3 nucleotide sequence: TGTGCCAGCAGACCAGTGCCGAACACTGAAGCTTTCTTT. Translated: CASRPVPNTEAFF.

The chain uses TRBV19 and TRBJ1-5; TRBD1 is a possible D gene (6 bases). The germline V gene has CDR1 LNHDA and CDR2 SQIVND (reference sequence). V was trimmed by 1 base and J by 0 bases, leaving 16 bases between them. The CDR3 contains 18 residues. For the CDR3, the DNA is TGTGCCAGTAGTATAGGGATCGGCAGGGGTTATAGCAATCAGCCCCAGCATTTT. It yields the protein CASSIGIGRGYSNQPQHF.

The chain couples TRBV7-3 to TRBJ2-2; 7 bases line up with TRBD1. The CDR3 spans 16 residues. After removal of 6 bases from V and 3 bases from J, the junction contained 10 bases not matched to a gene. Germline V CDR1 and CDR2: SGHTA, FQGTGA. The CDR3 DNA sequence: TGTGCCAGCAGGGCCTCAATGGGACAGTACACCGGGGAGCTGTTTTTT. Protein product: CASRASMGQYTGELFF.

The chain combines TRBV7-3 with TRBJ1-2; TRBD1 matches at 9 bases. V was clipped by 4 bases and J by 2 bases; unmatched bases: 8. The CDR3 extends over 16 amino acids. CDR1 SGHTA and CDR2 FQGTGA come from the germline V gene. The CDR3 region has the DNA TGTGCCAGCAGCTCCACCCACGGACAGGGGAACTATGGCTACACCTTC. Translating it yields CASSSTHGQGNYGYTF.

The sample holds a few counts of this clone. The J gene is TRBJ2-7, the V gene TRBV29-1, with D perhaps TRBD1 (5 bases). The germline V gene has CDR1 SQVTM and CDR2 ANQGSEA. The ends were cut back, 2 bases at V and 5 bases at J, with 10 bases in the middle. The CDR3 has 12 amino acids. The CDR3 sequence: CSVESDIDEQYF. DNA of the CDR3: TGCAGCGTTGAATCGGACATTGACGAGCAGTACTTC.

The chain combines TRBV18 with TRBJ2-7; D gene ambiguous. CDR3 length: 14 amino acids. CDR1 and CDR2 (germline): KGHSH, LQKENI. Trimming pared 1 base from V and 7 bases from J, leaving 14 bases between. In nucleotides, the CDR3 is TGTGCCAGCTCACCACTATCCTCTAACGGTGAGCAGTACTTC. It codes for CASSPLSSNGEQYF.

The chain uses TRBV2 and TRBJ2-7; D is unresolved. This CDR3 is built from 16 residues. Germline-derived CDR1 and CDR2 are SNHLY and FYNNEI. Trimming removed 1 base at V and 1 base at J, with 14 bases between. The CDR3 reads CASSEGASADSYEQYF. The CDR3 DNA reads as TGTGCCAGCAGTGAAGGTGCGTCTGCCGATTCCTACGAGCAGTACTTC. The whole variable domain, filled in from reference TRBV2 and TRBJ2-7, reads EPEVTQTPSHQVTQMGQEVILRCVPISNHLYFYWYRQILGQKVEFLVSFYNNEISEKSEIFDDQFSVERPDGSNFTLKIRSTKLEDSAMYFCASSEGASADSYEQYFGPGTRLTVT.

The rearrangement links TRBV27 to TRBJ2-7; 7 nucleotides align to TRBD2. The ends lost 10 bases at V and 3 bases at J; junction bases unmatched: 9. Germline V gene lookup returns CDR1 MNHEY and CDR2 SMNVEV (reference sequence). The CDR3 is made up of 13 amino acids. The CDR3 here is CATSRPGGYEQYF. In DNA, the CDR3 is TGTGCCACTTCTCGGCCGGGGGGCTACGAGCAGTACTTC.

The V call is TRBV5-6, the J call TRBJ1-6; D possibly corresponds to TRBD1 (5 bases). The CDR3 contains 16 residues. V dropped 2 bases and J dropped 10 bases, with 19 bases sitting between them. Germline V gives CDR1 SGHDT, CDR2 YYEEEE. CDR3 amino acids: CASSFSSQGIRSPLHF. As DNA, the CDR3 is TGTGCCAGCAGCTTCAGCAGCCAGGGTATAAGGTCACCCCTCCACTTT.

The V gene is TRBV27, the J gene TRBJ1-2; D remains unclear. V was shortened by 10 bases and J by 6 bases, with 12 bases between the two germline ends. CDR3 length equals 11 residues. Germline CDR1 reads MNHEY; CDR2 reads SMNVEV (reference sequence). The DNA of the CDR3 is TGTGCCACACGAGTCCAGGATGGCTACACCTTC. Translating it yields CATRVQDGYTF.

The V gene is TRBV5-1, the J gene TRBJ2-2, with D perhaps TRBD1 (5 bases). The germline CDR1 and CDR2 sequences are SGHRS and YFSETQ. V was cut by 0 bases and J by 1 base, with 7 bases left in between. CDR3 length equals 15 residues. The CDR3 nucleotides are TGCGCCAGCAGCTTGGGGGGCCTGAACACCGGGGAGCTGTTTTTT. Translating gives CASSLGGLNTGELFF. Full variable domain (missing parts from reference TRBV5-1 and TRBJ2-2): KAGVTQTPRYLIKTRGQQVTLSCSPISGHRSVSWYQQTPGQGLQFLFEYFSETQRNKGNFPGRFSGRQFSNSRSEMNVSTLELGDSALYLCASSLGGLNTGELFFGEGSRLTVL.

V and J are TRBV18 and TRBJ2-5; a weak D match, TRBD1 (6 bases). Judging by the DNA end, TRBJ2-7 fits better; the J call may be wrong. This CDR3 is built from 16 residues. Germline V gene sequence: CDR1 KGHSH, CDR2 LQKENI. In nucleotides, the CDR3 is TGTGCCAGCTCCCCAGCAGACCCCAGGGGCCCTTACGAGCAGTACTTC. Translated, it gives CASSPADPRGPYEQYF.

The chain has TRBV28 and TRBJ1-2; TRBD1 aligns across 11 bases. Germline CDR1 reads MDHEN; CDR2 reads SYDVKM. The CDR3 consists of 15 residues. J lost 8 bases, V lost 1 base, and 6 bases had no gene match. CDR3 amino acids: CASSLSGQGALGYTF. In DNA, the CDR3 is TGTGCCAGCAGTTTATCCGGACAGGGGGCGTTGGGCTACACCTTC.

This chain joins TRBV7-9 and TRBJ2-2; the D gene is possibly TRBD2 (5 bases). The germline gives CDR1 SEHNR, CDR2 FQNEAQ (reference sequence). V was clipped by 5 bases and J by 3 bases, with 13 bases between them. This CDR3 contains 15 residues. The CDR3 spells CASSLPGTDTGELFF. In DNA, the CDR3 is TGTGCCAGCAGCCTGCCGGGAACGGACACCGGGGAGCTGTTTTTT.

The chain carries TRBV27 and TRBJ2-2, with 11 bases identical to TRBD1. The CDR3 is 17 residues long. The germline V gene has CDR1 MNHEY and CDR2 SMNVEV (reference sequence). Trimming removed 7 bases from V and 4 bases from J; junction bases left unmatched: 11. CDR3 residues: CASKPAGQGVATGELFF. Written as DNA, the CDR3 is TGTGCCAGCAAACCAGCGGGACAGGGGGTGGCCACCGGGGAGCTGTTTTTT.

V and J are TRBV2 and TRBJ1-2; 9 nucleotides align to TRBD1. CDR3 size: 15 residues. Germline CDR1 SNHLY, CDR2 FYNNEI. After removal of 5 bases from V and 2 bases from J, the junction contained 6 bases not matched to a gene. The CDR3 DNA reads TGTGCCAGCAGTAAACAGGGGGCGCTGAACTATGGCTACACCTTC. This encodes CASSKQGALNYGYTF.

The rearrangement links TRBV2 to TRBJ1-6; D possibly corresponds to TRBD1 (5 bases). V gave up 0 bases and J gave up 3 bases, with 15 bases separating them. The CDR3 spans 18 residues. The germline V gene has CDR1 SNHLY and CDR2 FYNNEI. The CDR3 spells CASSEAPPAGGYNSPLHF. CDR3 coding DNA: TGTGCCAGCAGTGAAGCCCCCCCCGCGGGGGGCTATAATTCACCCCTCCACTTT.

This clone came up a few times. V usage is TRBV10-3 and J usage is TRBJ1-1, with TRBD1 identical over 10 bases. This CDR3 comprises 15 residues. Trimming cost V 3 bases and J 3 bases; bases outside gene matches: 4. Germline values: CDR1 ENHRY, CDR2 SYGVKD. The CDR3 loop is CAISEGQGGHTEAFF. The DNA for the CDR3 is TGTGCCATCAGTGAAGGACAGGGGGGACACACTGAAGCTTTCTTT.